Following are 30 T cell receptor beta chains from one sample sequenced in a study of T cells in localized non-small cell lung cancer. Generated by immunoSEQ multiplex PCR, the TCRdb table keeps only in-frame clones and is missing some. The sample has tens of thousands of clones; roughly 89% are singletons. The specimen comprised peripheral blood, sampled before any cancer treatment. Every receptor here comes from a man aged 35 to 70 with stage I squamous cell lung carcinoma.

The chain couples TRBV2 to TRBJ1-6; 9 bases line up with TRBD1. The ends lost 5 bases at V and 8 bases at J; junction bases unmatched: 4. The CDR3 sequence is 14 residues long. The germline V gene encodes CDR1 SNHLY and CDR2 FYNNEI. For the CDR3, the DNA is TGTGCCAGCAGTATCCGGGACAGGGATTCACCCCTCCACTTT. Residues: CASSIRDRDSPLHF.

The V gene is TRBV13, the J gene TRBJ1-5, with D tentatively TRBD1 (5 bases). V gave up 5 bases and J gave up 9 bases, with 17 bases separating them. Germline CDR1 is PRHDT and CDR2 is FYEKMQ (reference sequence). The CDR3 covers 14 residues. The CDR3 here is CASSHGRGARPQHF. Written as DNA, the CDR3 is TGTGCCAGCAGCCACGGACGAGGGGCCCGGCCCCAGCATTTT.

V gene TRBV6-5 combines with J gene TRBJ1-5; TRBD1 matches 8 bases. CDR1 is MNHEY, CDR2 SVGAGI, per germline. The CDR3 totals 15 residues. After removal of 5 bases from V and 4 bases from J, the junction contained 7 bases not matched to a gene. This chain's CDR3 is CASSRGTGLNQPQHF. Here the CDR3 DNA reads TGTGCCAGCAGTCGTGGGACAGGTCTGAATCAGCCCCAGCATTTT.

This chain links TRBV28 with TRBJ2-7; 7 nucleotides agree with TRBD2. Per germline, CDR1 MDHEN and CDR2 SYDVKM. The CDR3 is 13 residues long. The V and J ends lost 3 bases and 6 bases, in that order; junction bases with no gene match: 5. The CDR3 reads CASSFQLAFEQYF. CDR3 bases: TGTGCCAGCAGTTTCCAACTAGCGTTCGAGCAGTACTTC.

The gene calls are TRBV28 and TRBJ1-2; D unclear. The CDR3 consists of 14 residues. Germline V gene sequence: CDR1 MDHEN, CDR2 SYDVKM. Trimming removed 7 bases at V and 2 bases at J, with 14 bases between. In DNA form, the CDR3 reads TGTGCCAGCACCCCCGGGGTCTTGAACTATGGCTACACCTTC. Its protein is CASTPGVLNYGYTF.

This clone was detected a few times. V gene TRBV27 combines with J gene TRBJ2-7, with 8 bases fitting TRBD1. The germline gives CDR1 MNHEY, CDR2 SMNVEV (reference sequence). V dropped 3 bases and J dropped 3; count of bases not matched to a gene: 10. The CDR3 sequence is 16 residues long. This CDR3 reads CASSLQAGTGLYEQYF. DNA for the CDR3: TGTGCCAGCAGTTTGCAGGCCGGGACAGGACTCTACGAGCAGTACTTC.

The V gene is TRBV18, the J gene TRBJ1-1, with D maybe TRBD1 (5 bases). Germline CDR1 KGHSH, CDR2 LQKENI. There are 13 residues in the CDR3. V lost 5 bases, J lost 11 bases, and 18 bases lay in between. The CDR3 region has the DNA TGTGCCAGCTCAGCGAGGGGCGGGAGTGGGGCTTTCTTT. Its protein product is CASSARGGSGAFF.

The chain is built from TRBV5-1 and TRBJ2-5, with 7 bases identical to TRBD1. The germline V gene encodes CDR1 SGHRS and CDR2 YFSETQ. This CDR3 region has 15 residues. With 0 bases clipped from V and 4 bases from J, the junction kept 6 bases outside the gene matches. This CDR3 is CASSLEGGSVETQYF. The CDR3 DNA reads TGCGCCAGCAGCTTGGAAGGGGGCTCAGTAGAGACCCAGTACTTC.

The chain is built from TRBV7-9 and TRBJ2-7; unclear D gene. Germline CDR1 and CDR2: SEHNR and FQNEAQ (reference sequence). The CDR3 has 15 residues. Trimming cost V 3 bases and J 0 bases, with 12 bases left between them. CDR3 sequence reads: CASSFRAGSSYEQYF. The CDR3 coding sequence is TGTGCCAGCAGCTTTAGGGCAGGTAGCTCCTACGAGCAGTACTTC.

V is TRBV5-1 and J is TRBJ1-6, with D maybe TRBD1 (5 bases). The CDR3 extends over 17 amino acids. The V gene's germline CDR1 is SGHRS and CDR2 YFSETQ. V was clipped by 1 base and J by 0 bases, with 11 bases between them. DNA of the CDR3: TGCGCCAGCAGCTTGAGTCAGGGAAGCTCCTATAATTCACCCCTCCACTTT. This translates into CASSLSQGSSYNSPLHF.

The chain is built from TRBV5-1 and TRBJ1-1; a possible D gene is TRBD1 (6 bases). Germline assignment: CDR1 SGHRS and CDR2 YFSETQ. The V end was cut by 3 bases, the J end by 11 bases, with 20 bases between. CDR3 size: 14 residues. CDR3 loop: CASSSTGPDRGAFF. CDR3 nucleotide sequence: TGCGCCAGCAGCTCCACGGGGCCCGATAGGGGGGCTTTCTTT. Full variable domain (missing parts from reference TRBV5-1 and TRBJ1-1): KAGVTQTPRYLIKTRGQQVTLSCSPISGHRSVSWYQQTPGQGLQFLFEYFSETQRNKGNFPGRFSGRQFSNSRSEMNVSTLELGDSALYLCASSSTGPDRGAFFGQGTRLTVV.

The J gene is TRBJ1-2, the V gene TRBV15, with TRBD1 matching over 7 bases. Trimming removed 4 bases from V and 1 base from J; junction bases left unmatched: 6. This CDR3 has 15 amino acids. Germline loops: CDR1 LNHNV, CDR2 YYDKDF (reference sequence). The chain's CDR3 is CATSTRQGLNYGYTF. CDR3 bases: TGTGCCACCAGCACTAGACAGGGCCTTAACTATGGCTACACCTTC.

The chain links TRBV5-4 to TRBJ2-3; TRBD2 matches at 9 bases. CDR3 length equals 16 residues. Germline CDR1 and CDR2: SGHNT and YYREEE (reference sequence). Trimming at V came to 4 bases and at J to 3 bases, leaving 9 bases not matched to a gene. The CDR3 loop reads CASSPRLAEGTDTQYF. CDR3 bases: TGTGCCAGCAGCCCTAGACTAGCGGAGGGGACAGATACGCAGTATTTT.

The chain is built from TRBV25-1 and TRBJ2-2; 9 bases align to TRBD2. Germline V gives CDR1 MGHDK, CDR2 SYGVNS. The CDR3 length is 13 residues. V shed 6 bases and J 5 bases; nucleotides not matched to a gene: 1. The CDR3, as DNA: TGTGCCAGCAGCACTAGCGGGACCGGGGAGCTGTTTTTT. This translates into CASSTSGTGELFF.

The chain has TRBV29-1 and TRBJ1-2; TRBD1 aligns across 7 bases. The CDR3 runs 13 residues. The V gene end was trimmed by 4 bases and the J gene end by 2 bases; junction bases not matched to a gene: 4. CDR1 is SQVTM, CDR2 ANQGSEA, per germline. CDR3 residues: CSVGTGQNYGYTF. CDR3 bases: TGCAGCGTTGGTACGGGACAGAACTATGGCTACACCTTC.

The CDR3 DNA follows: TGCGCCAGCAGCTTAACAGCGACGAACACCGGGGAGCTGTTTTTT. Protein sequence: CASSLTATNTGELFF. The J gene is TRBJ2-2, the V gene TRBV5-1; D unclear. CDR3 length: 15 amino acids. Germline lookup yields CDR1 SGHRS and CDR2 YFSETQ. V dropped 2 bases and J dropped 0 bases, with 8 bases sitting between them.

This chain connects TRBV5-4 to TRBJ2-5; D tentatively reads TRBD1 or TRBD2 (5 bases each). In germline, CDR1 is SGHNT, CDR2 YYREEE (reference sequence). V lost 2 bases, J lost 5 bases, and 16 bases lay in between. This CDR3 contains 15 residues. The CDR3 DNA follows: TGTGCCAGCAGCTTAGGGACCCCCTCTCGGGAGACCCAGTACTTC. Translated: CASSLGTPSRETQYF.

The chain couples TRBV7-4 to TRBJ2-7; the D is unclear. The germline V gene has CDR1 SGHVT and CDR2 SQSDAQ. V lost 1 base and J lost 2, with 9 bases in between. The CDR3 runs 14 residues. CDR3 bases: TGTGCCAGCAGCTTAGGTCAGAAGCCCTACGAGCAGTACTTC. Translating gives CASSLGQKPYEQYF.

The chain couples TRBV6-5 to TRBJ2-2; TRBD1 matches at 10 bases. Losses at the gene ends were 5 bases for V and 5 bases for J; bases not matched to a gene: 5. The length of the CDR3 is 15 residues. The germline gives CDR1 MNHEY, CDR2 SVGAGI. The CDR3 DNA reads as TGTGCCAGCAGTCATGACAGGGGGCCTACCGGGGAGCTGTTTTTT. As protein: CASSHDRGPTGELFF.

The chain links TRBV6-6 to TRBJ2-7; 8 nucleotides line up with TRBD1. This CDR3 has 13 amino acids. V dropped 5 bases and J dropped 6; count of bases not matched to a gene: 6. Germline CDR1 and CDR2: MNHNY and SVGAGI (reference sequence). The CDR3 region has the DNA TGTGCCAGCAGTCCCGGGACAGGACGCGAGCAGTACTTC. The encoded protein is CASSPGTGREQYF.

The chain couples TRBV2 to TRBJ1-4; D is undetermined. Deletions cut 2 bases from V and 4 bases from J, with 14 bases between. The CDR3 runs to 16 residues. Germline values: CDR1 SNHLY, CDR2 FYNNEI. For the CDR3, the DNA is TGTGCCAGCAGTGAAAGATTGGCAGGCTTTAATGAAAAACTGTTTTTT. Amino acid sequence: CASSERLAGFNEKLFF.

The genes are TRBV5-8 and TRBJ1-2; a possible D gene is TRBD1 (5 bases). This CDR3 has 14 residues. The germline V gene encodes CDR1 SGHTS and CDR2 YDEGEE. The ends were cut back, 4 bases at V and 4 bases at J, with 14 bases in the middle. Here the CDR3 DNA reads TGTGCCAGCAGCCCAGACAGCAACTTCTATGGCTACACCTTC. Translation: CASSPDSNFYGYTF.

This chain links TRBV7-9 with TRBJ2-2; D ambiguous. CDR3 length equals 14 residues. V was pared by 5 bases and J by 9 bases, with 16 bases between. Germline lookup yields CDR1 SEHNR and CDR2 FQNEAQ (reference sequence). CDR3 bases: TGTGCCAGCAGCCCGACCGCCTGGGGAAGGGAGCTGTTTTTT. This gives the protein CASSPTAWGRELFF. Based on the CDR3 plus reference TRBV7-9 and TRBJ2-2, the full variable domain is DTGVSQNPRHKITKRGQNVTFRCDPISEHNRLYWYRQTLGQGPEFLTYFQNEAQLEKSRLLSDRFSAERPKGSFSTLEIQRTEQGDSAMYLCASSPTAWGRELFFGEGSRLTVL.

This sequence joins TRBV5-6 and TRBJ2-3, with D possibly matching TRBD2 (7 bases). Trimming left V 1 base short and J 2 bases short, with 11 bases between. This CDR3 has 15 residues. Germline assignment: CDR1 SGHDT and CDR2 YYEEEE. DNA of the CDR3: TGTGCCAGCAGCTTGTTTGGGGGGGCCACAGATACGCAGTATTTT. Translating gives CASSLFGGATDTQYF.

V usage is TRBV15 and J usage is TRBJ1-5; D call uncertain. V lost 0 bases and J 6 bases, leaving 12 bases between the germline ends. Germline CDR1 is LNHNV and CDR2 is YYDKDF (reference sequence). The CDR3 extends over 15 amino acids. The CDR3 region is CATSRDRSTAQPQHF. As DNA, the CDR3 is TGTGCCACCAGCAGAGATAGGTCCACAGCTCAGCCCCAGCATTTT. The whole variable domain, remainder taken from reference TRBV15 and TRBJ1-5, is DAMVIQNPRYQVTQFGKPVTLSCSQTLNHNVMYWYQQKSSQAPKLLFHYYDKDFNNEADTPDNFQSRRPNTSFCFLDIRSPGLGDTAMYLCATSRDRSTAQPQHFGDGTRLSIL.

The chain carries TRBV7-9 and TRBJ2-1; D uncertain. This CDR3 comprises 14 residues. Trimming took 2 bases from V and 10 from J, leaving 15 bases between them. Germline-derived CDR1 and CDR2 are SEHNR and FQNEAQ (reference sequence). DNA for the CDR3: TGTGCCAGCAGCTTAAGTGGCCTGGTGGTAGAGCAGTTCTTC. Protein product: CASSLSGLVVEQFF.

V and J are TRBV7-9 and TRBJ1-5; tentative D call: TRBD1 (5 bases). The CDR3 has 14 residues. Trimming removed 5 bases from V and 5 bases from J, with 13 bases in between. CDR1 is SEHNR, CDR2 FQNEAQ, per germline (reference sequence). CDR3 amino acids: CASSQGGNHQPQHF. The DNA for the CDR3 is TGTGCCAGCAGCCAGGGAGGGAACCATCAGCCCCAGCATTTT.

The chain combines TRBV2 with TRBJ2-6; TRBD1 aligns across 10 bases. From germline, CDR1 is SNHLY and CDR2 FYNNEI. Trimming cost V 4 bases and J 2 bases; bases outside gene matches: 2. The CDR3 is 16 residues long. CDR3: CASSAGTGAGANVLTF. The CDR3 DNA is TGTGCCAGCAGTGCTGGGACAGGGGCTGGGGCCAACGTCCTGACTTTC.

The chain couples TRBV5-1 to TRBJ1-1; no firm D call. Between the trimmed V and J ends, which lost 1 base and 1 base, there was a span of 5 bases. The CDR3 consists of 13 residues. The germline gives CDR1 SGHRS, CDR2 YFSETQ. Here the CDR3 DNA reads TGCGCCAGCAGCTTGCAGCAGAACACTGAAGCTTTCTTT. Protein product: CASSLQQNTEAFF.

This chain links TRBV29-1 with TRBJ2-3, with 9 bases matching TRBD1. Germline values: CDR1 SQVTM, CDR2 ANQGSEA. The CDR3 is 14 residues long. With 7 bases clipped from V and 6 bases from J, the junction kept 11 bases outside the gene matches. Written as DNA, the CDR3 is TGCAGCGCCGACAGGGGGGTATCAAGGGATACGCAGTATTTT. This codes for CSADRGVSRDTQYF.